Listed below are T cell receptor beta chains from one sample, sequenced in a study of cytomegalovirus exposure and HLA in healthy donors. Here immunoSEQ multiplex PCR was the method, and the copy in TCRdb shows in-frame clones only, minus some. The data show 130,000 or so clones, approximately 61% seen once. The sequenced material came from PBMCs. These receptor sequences come from a woman between 40 and 55 years old in good health and CMV-seronegative. The CDR3 runs from the conserved cysteine through the conserved F or W. D genes are given only for firm matches. Not every row has a clone size; where given, it reads once, few, many or a size class.

J | V | D | size | CDR3 | DNA
TRBJ1-5 | TRBV19 | - | - | CASSIDIFGGAARNQPQHF | TGTGCCAGTAGTATAGATATTTTTGGGGGCGCGGCGAGGAATCAGCCCCAGCATTTT
TRBJ2-7 | TRBV29-1 | TRBD2 | - | CSVEGRLAGKIWEQYF | TGCAGCGTTGAAGGTAGACTAGCGGGGAAAATTTGGGAGCAGTACTTC
TRBJ1-1 | TRBV6-5 | - | - | CAVRRGNTEAFF | TGTGCCGTCAGGCGGGGAAACACTGAAGCTTTCTTT
TRBJ2-3 | TRBV30 | - | - | CAWSSGVRTDTQYF | TGTGCCTGGAGTTCGGGGGTCCGCACAGATACGCAGTATTTT
TRBJ1-1 | TRBV5-8 | TRBD1 | - | CASSWDRARRTEAFF | TGTGCCAGCAGCTGGGACAGGGCCCGACGAACTGAAGCTTTCTTT
TRBJ2-7 | TRBV6-6 | TRBD1 | - | CASSSGQRNEQYF | TGTGCCAGCAGTTCGGGACAGCGCAACGAGCAGTACTTC
TRBJ1-5 | TRBV29-1 | - | few | CSVEVPGQPQHF | TGCAGCGTTGAGGTGCCGGGTCAGCCCCAGCATTTT
TRBJ2-6 | TRBV6-1 | - | - | CASSPGTGANVLTF | TGTGCCAGCAGTCCGGGAACTGGGGCCAACGTCCTGACTTTC
TRBJ2-1 | TRBV9 | - | - | CASSVDWGGREQFF | TGTGCCAGCAGCGTAGATTGGGGGGGCCGCGAGCAGTTCTTC
TRBJ2-3 | TRBV5-1 | - | - | CASRPGGNTDTQYF | TGCGCCAGCAGACCAGGGGGGAACACAGATACGCAGTATTTT
TRBJ1-1 | TRBV19 | TRBD1 | - | CASSAYRGRMNTEAFF | TGTGCCAGTAGTGCCTACAGGGGGCGGATGAACACTGAAGCTTTCTTT
TRBJ2-2 | TRBV6-1 | - | few | CASRTGRESGELFF | TGTGCCAGCCGAACAGGGAGAGAAAGCGGGGAGCTGTTTTTT
TRBJ2-1 | TRBV6-4 | TRBD1 | - | CASSDHGTGMFNEQFF | TGTGCCAGCAGTGACCACGGGACAGGGATGTTCAATGAGCAGTTCTTC
TRBJ1-2 | TRBV10-3 | - | - | CAISGHEGYGYTF | TGTGCCATCAGTGGGCACGAGGGCTATGGCTACACCTTC
TRBJ2-1 | TRBV29-1 | - | - | CSGVRVDNEQFF | TGCAGCGGTGTACGGGTCGACAATGAGCAGTTCTTC
TRBJ1-4 | TRBV6-6 | TRBD1 | - | CASSYGTGDEKLFF | TGTGCCAGCAGTTACGGGACAGGGGATGAAAAACTGTTTTTT
TRBJ1-2 | TRBV25-1 | - | - | CANSGHGNYGYTF | TGTGCCAACAGTGGGCACGGGAACTATGGCTACACCTTC
TRBJ2-2 | TRBV7-2 | TRBD2 | - | CASSLEAGGARELFF | TGTGCCAGCAGCTTAGAAGCCGGGGGGGCCAGGGAGCTGTTTTTT
TRBJ1-6 | TRBV4-2 | - | - | CASSQSGGPGSSYNSPLHF | TGTGCCAGCAGCCAATCGGGGGGGCCAGGTAGCTCCTATAATTCACCCCTCCACTTT
TRBJ1-5 | TRBV7-2 | - | - | CASSLGGSPGDQPQHF | TGTGCCAGCAGCTTAGGCGGCTCCCCCGGGGATCAGCCCCAGCATTTT
TRBJ2-3 | TRBV5-8 | TRBD2 | - | CASSLVRGAADTQYF | TGTGCCAGCAGCTTGGTGCGGGGGGCGGCAGATACGCAGTATTTT
TRBJ2-1 | TRBV5-1 | TRBD1 | - | CASSRQGSNEQFF | TGCGCCAGCAGCCGACAGGGAAGTAATGAGCAGTTCTTC
TRBJ1-2 | TRBV7-9 | - | - | CASSLGAEGYGYTF | TGTGCCAGCAGCTTAGGAGCGGAGGGCTATGGCTACACCTTC
TRBJ1-5 | TRBV15 | - | - | CATSRDRGSEGQPQHF | TGTGCCACCAGCAGAGATCGTGGCAGTGAGGGTCAGCCCCAGCATTTT
TRBJ1-1 | TRBV7-8 | - | - | CASSSTSWKGGMNTEAFF | TGTGCCAGCAGCTCAACTAGTTGGAAGGGAGGTATGAACACTGAAGCTTTCTTT
TRBJ1-1 | TRBV27 | - | few | CASSPLGQPNTEAFF | TGTGCCAGCAGTCCACTTGGACAGCCAAACACTGAAGCTTTCTTT
TRBJ1-5 | TRBV12-5 | - | - | CASGLGLENQPQHF | TGTGCTAGTGGTTTGGGACTAGAAAATCAGCCCCAGCATTTT
TRBJ2-5 | TRBV18 | TRBD1 | - | CASSPRTGQETQYF | TGTGCCAGCTCACCTCGGACAGGCCAAGAGACCCAGTACTTC
TRBJ1-6 | TRBV10-3 | - | - | CAISESTGSSYNSPLHF | TGTGCCATCAGTGAGTCGACTGGAAGCTCCTATAATTCACCCCTCCACTTT
TRBJ1-4 | TRBV27 | - | - | CASSFRGVFNEKLFF | TGTGCCAGCAGTTTCAGAGGAGTCTTCAATGAAAAACTGTTTTTT
TRBJ2-7 | TRBV7-6 | TRBD1 | few | CASSSGGFDEQYF | TGTGCCAGCAGCTCAGGGGGCTTCGACGAGCAGTACTTC
TRBJ2-2 | TRBV4-3 | TRBD2 | - | CASSPSGRGRNTGELFF | TGCGCCAGCAGCCCCTCGGGGCGGGGGAGGAACACCGGGGAGCTGTTTTTT
TRBJ1-1 | TRBV19 | - | - | CASVASWTEAFF | TGTGCCAGTGTGGCATCATGGACTGAAGCTTTCTTT
TRBJ1-6 | TRBV14 | - | - | CASSQQVNSPLHF | TGTGCCAGCAGCCAACAGGTTAATTCACCCCTCCACTTT
TRBJ2-7 | TRBV18 | TRBD1 | few | CASSLGTVASYEQYF | TGTGCCAGCTCACTCGGGACAGTAGCCTCCTACGAGCAGTACTTC
TRBJ2-3 | TRBV30 | TRBD1 | once | CAWDRDRITDTQYF | TGTGCCTGGGACCGGGACAGGATCACAGATACGCAGTATTTT
TRBJ1-1 | TRBV18 | - | - | CASVGGARDTEAFF | TGTGCCAGCGTTGGAGGGGCCAGGGACACTGAAGCTTTCTTT
TRBJ2-3 | TRBV7-3 | TRBD2 | - | CASSFRRGGSTDTQYF | TGTGCCAGCAGCTTTCGACGGGGGGGATCCACAGATACGCAGTATTTT
TRBJ1-5 | TRBV6-6 | - | - | CASSPGPQHF | TGTGCCAGCAGCCCCGGGCCCCAGCATTTT
TRBJ2-2 | TRBV18 | TRBD1 | - | CASSLSTGAGELFF | TGTGCCAGCTCACTGTCGACAGGGGCCGGGGAGCTGTTTTTT
TRBJ1-1 | TRBV5-1 | TRBD1 | - | CASSSGQGGSTEAFF | TGCGCCAGCAGCTCCGGACAGGGGGGAAGCACTGAAGCTTTCTTT
TRBJ2-5 | TRBV5-8 | - | - | CASNTNWGDRGTQYF | TGTGCCAGCAATACCAATTGGGGGGACCGGGGGACCCAGTACTTC